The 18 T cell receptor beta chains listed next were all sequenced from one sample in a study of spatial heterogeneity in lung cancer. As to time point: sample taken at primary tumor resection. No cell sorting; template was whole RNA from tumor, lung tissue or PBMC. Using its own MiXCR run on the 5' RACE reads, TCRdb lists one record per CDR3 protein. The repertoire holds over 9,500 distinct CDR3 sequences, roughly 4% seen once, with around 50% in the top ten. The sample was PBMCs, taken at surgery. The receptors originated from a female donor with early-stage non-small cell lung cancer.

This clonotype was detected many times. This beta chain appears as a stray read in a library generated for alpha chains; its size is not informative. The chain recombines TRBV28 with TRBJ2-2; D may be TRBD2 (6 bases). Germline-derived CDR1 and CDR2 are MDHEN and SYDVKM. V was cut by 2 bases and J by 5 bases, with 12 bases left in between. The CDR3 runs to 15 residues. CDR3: CASSLGGAGTGELFF. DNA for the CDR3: TGTGCCAGCAGTTTAGGAGGGGCAGGGACCGGGGAGCTGTTTTTT.

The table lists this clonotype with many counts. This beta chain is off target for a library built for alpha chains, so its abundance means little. The CDR3 reads CASSQGEETQYF. DNA of the CDR3: TGTGCCAGCAGCCAAGGCGAGGAGACCCAGTACTTC. This sequence joins TRBV4-2 and TRBJ2-5; D not resolved. The CDR3 sequence is 12 residues long. Germline CDR1 reads LGHNA; CDR2 reads YNFKEQ. Trimming shortened V by 1 base and J by 5 bases, and 5 bases separated the two germline ends.

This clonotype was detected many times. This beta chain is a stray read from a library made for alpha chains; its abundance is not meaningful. DNA of the CDR3: TGTGCCAGCAACCCTTATAGGGGAAACACAGATACGCAGTATTTT. It encodes CASNPYRGNTDTQYF. The chain links TRBV6-1 to TRBJ2-3, with D tentatively TRBD1 (5 bases). This CDR3 region has 15 residues. The germline V and J ends were trimmed by 7 bases and 2 bases, with 16 bases remaining between them. CDR1 is MNHNS, CDR2 SASEGT, per germline.

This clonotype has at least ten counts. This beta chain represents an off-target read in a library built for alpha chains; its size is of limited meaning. The CDR3 sequence: CASSLGDNYGYTF. In nucleotides, the CDR3 is TGTGCCAGCAGTTTAGGGGACAACTATGGCTACACCTTC. V usage is TRBV12-3 or TRBV12-4 and J usage is TRBJ1-2, with a possible D match to TRBD1 (5 bases). The CDR3 spans 13 residues. Trimming removed 1 base at V and 2 bases at J, with 5 bases between.

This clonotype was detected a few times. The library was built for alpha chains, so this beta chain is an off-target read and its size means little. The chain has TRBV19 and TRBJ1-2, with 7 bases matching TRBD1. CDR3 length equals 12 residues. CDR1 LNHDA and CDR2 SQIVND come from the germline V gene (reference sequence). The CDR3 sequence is CTKDRSTYGYTF. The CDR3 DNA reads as TGTACCAAGGACAGGAGTACCTATGGCTACACCTTC.

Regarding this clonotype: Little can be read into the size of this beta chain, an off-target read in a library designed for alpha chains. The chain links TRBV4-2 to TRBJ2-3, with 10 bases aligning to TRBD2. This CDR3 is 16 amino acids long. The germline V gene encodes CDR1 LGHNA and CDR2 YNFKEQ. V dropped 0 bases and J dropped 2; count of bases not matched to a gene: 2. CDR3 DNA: TGTGCCAGCAGCCAAGATACTAGCGGGGTCACAGATACGCAGTATTTT. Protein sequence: CASSQDTSGVTDTQYF.

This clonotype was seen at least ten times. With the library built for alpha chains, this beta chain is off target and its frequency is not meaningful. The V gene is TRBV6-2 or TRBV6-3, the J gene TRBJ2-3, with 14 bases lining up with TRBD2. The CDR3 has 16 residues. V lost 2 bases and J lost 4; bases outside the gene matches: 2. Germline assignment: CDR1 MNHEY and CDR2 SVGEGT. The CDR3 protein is CASSYGTSGRSDTQYF. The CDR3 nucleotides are TGTGCCAGCAGTTACGGGACTAGCGGGAGATCAGATACGCAGTATTTT.

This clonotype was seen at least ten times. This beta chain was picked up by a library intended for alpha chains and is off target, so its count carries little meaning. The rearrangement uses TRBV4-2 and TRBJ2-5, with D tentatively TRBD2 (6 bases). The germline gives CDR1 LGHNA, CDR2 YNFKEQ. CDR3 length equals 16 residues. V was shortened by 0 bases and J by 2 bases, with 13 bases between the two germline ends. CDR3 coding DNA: TGTGCCAGCAGCCAAGATGGCGGGGCGAATCAAGAGACCCAGTACTTC. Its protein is CASSQDGGANQETQYF.

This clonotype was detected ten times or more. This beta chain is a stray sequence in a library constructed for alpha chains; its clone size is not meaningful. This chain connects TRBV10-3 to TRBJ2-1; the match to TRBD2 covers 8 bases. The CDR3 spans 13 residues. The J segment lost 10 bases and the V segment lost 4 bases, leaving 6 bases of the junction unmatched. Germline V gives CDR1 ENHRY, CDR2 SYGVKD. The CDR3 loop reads CAISGISGDEQFF. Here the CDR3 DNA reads TGTGCCATCAGTGGAATTAGCGGGGACGAGCAGTTCTTC.

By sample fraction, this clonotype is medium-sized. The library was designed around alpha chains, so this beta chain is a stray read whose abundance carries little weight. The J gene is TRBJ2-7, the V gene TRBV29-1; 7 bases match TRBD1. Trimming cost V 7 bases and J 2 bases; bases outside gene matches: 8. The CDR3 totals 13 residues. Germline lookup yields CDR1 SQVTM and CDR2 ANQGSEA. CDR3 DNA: TGCAGCGAAACCGGGACAGTCCCCTACGAGCAGTACTTC. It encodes CSETGTVPYEQYF.

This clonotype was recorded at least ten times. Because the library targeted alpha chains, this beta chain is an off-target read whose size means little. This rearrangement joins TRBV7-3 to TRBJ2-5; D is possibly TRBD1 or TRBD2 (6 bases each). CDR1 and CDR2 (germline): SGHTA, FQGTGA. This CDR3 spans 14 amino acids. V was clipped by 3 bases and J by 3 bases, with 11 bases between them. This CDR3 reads CASSFGGGEETQYF. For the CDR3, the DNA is TGTGCCAGCAGCTTTGGAGGGGGAGAAGAGACCCAGTACTTC.

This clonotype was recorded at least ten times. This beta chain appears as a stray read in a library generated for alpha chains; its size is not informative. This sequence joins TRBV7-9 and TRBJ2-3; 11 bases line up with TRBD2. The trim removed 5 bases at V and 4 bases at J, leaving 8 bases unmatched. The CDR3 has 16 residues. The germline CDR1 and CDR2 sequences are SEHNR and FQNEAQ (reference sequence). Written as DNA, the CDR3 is TGTGCCAGCAGCGTCCGACTAGCGGGACGTCCAGATACGCAGTATTTT. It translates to CASSVRLAGRPDTQYF.

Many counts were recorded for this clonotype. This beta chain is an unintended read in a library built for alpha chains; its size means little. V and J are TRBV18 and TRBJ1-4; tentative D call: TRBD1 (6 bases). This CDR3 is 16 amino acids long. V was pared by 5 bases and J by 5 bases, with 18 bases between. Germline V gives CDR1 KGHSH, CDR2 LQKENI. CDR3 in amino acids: CASSSQNGQNNEKLFF. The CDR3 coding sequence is TGTGCCAGCTCATCACAAAACGGACAGAACAATGAAAAACTGTTTTTT. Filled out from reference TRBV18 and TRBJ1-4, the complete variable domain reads NAGVMQNPRHLVRRRGQEARLRCSPMKGHSHVYWYRQLPEEGLKFMVYLQKENIIDESGMPKERFSAEFPKEGPSILRIQQVVRGDSAAYFCASSSQNGQNNEKLFFGSGTQLSVL.

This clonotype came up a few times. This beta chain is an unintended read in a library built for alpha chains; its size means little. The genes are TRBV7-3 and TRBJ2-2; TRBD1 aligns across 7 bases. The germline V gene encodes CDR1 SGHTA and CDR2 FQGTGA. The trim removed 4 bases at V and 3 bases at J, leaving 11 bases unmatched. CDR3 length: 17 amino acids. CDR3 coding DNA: TGTGCCAGCAGCTCAGACTTAGACAGGGCTCACACCGGGGAGCTGTTTTTT. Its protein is CASSSDLDRAHTGELFF.

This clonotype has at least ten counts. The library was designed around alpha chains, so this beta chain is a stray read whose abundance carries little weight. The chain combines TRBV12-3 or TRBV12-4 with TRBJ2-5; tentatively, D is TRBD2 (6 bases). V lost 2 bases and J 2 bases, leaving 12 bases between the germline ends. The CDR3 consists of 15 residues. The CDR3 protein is CASSLSEGGQETQYF. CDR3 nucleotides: TGTGCCAGCAGTTTAAGTGAGGGAGGACAAGAGACCCAGTACTTC.

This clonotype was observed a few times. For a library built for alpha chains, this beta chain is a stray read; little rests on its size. The CDR3 region is CSASVDSYTQETQYF. CDR3 nucleotide sequence: TGCAGTGCTTCGGTGGACTCCTATACACAAGAGACCCAGTACTTC. The V gene is TRBV20-1, the J gene TRBJ2-5; the D gene is possibly TRBD2 (5 bases). The CDR3 sequence is 15 residues long. The V end was cut by 5 bases, the J end by 2 bases, with 18 bases between. Germline lookup yields CDR1 DFQATT and CDR2 SNEGSKA (reference sequence).

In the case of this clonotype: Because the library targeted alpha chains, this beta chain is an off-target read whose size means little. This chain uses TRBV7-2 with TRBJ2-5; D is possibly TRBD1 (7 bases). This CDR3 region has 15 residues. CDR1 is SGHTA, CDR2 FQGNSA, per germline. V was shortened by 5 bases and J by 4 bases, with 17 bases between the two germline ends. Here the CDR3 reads CASSGGGTVRETQYF. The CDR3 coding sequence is TGTGCCAGCAGCGGAGGGGGGACAGTGAGAGAGACCCAGTACTTC.

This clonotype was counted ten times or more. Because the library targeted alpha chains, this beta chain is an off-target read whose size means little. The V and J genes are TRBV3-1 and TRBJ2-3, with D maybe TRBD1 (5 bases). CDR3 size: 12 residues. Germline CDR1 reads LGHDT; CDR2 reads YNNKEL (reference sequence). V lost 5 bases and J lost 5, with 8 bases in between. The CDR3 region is CASSFRGDTQYF. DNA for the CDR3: TGTGCCAGCAGCTTTAGGGGAGATACGCAGTATTTT.